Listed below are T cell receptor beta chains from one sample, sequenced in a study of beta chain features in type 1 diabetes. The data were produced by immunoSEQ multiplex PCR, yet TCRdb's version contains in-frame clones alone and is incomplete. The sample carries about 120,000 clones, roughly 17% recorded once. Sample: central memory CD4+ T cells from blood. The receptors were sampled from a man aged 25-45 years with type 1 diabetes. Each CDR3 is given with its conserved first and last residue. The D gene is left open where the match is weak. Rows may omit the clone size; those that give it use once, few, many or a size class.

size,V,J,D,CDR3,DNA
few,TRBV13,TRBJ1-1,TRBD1,CAISSYGTGNTEAFF,TGTGCCATCAGCTCCTATGGGACAGGGAACACTGAAGCTTTCTTT
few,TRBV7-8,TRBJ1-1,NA,CASSQTDYTEAFF,TGTGCCAGCAGCCAGACAGATTACACTGAAGCTTTCTTT
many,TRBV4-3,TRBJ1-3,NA,CASSQSGNTIYF,TGCGCCAGCAGCCAGTCTGGAAACACCATATATTTT
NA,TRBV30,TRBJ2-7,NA,CAWGYSGYEQYF,TGTGCCTGGGGATACTCGGGGTACGAGCAGTACTTC
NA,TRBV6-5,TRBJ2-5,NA,CATKGGPREQYF,TGTGCCACCAAGGGGGGTCCAAGGGAGCAGTACTTC
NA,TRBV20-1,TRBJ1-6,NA,CSAAPGGNLHF,TGCAGTGCAGCCCCCGGGGGCAATCTCCACTTT
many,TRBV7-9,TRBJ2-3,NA,CASSLGAVSTDTQYF,TGTGCCAGCAGCTTAGGGGCGGTAAGCACAGATACGCAGTATTTT
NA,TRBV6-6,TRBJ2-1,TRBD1,CASSNRGNEQFF,TGTGCCAGCAGTAACAGGGGCAATGAGCAGTTCTTC
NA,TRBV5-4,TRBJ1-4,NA,CASSLRESNEKLFF,TGTGCCAGCAGCTTGCGGGAGTCTAATGAAAAACTGTTTTTT
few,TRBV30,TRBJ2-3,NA,CAWAPGTDTQYF,TGTGCCTGGGCCCCGGGGACAGATACGCAGTATTTT
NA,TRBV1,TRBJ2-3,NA,CTSSHPKKGIAGGQSDTQYF,TGCACCAGCAGCCACCCCAAGAAGGGGATAGCGGGGGGGCAGTCAGATACGCAGTATTTT
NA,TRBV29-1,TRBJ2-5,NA,CSGGGTEEQYF,TGCAGCGGCGGAGGGACCGAGGAGCAGTACTTC
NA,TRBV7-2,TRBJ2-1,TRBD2,CASSRTVGGNEQFF,TGTGCCAGCAGCCGGACTGTCGGGGGGAATGAGCAGTTCTTC
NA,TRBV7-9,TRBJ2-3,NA,CASSREGDTQYF,TGTGCCAGCAGCCGCGAGGGGGATACGCAGTATTTT
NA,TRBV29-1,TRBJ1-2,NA,CSVPVRAAYGYTF,TGCAGCGTACCCGTCCGGGCCGCCTATGGCTACACCTTC
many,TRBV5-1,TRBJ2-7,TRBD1,CASSLDRGAGEQYF,TGCGCCAGCAGCTTGGACAGGGGTGCAGGAGAGCAGTACTTC
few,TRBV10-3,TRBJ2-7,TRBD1,CAIRTQDRGGYEQYF,TGTGCCATCAGGACCCAGGACAGGGGAGGCTACGAGCAGTACTTC
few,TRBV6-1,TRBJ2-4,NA,CASSPQGVGGNIQYF,TGTGCCAGCAGTCCTCAGGGGGTGGGAGGAAACATTCAGTACTTC
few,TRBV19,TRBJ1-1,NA,CASSALENTEAFF,TGTGCCAGTAGTGCACTAGAGAACACTGAAGCTTTCTTT
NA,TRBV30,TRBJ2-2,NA,CAWAAGGGPFTGELFF,TGTGCCTGGGCCGCTGGCGGGGGCCCCTTCACCGGGGAGCTGTTTTTT
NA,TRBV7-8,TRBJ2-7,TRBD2,CASSSLAGYEQYF,TGTGCCAGCAGCTCGCTAGCGGGATACGAGCAGTACTTC
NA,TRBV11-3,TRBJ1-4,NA,CASRPEGATNEKLFF,TGTGCCAGCAGGCCCGAGGGAGCAACTAATGAAAAACTGTTTTTT
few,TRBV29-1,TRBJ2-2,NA,CSVRDTGELFF,TGCAGCGTGCGGGACACCGGGGAGCTGTTTTTT
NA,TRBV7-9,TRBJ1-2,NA,CASSLEGNGYTF,TGTGCCAGCAGCTTAGAGGGGAATGGCTACACCTTC
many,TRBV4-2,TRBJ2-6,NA,CASSQARDGGANVLTF,TGTGCCAGCAGCCAGGCCAGGGACGGTGGGGCCAACGTCCTGACTTTC
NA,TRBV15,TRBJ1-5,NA,CATSRDLSGQGVINQPQHF,TGTGCCACCAGCAGAGATCTGAGCGGCCAGGGAGTAATCAATCAGCCCCAGCATTTT
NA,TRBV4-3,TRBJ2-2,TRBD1,CASSPHDRAGTGELFF,TGCGCCAGCAGCCCCCATGACAGGGCGGGCACCGGGGAGCTGTTTTTT
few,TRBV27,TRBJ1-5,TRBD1,CASRGQENQPQHF,TGTGCCAGCAGAGGACAGGAAAATCAGCCCCAGCATTTT
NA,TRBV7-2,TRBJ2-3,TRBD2,CASSPPGVAGGTDTQYF,TGTGCCAGCAGCCCCCCGGGAGTAGCGGGAGGGACAGATACGCAGTATTTT
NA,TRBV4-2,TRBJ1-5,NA,CASSQEFMGNQPQHF,TGTGCCAGCAGCCAAGAATTTATGGGCAATCAGCCCCAGCATTTT
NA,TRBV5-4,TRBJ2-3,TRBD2,CASSFHPAGGNTDTQYF,TGTGCCAGCAGCTTCCATCCAGCGGGGGGAAACACAGATACGCAGTATTTT
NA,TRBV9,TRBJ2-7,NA,CASSVDQFNEQYF,TGTGCCAGCAGCGTAGACCAATTCAACGAGCAGTACTTC
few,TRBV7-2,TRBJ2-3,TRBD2,CASSLGLAGSTDTQYF,TGTGCCAGCAGCTTGGGGCTAGCGGGGTCCACAGATACGCAGTATTTT
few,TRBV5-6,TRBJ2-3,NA,CASSPGGRGTDTQYF,TGTGCCAGCAGCCCGGGGGGCCGTGGCACAGATACGCAGTATTTT
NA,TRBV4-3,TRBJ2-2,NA,CASSPLQGGTGELFF,TGCGCCAGCAGCCCCCTCCAGGGCGGTACCGGGGAGCTGTTTTTT
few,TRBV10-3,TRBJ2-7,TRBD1,CAINAGGVHEQYF,TGTGCCATCAACGCAGGGGGCGTTCACGAGCAGTACTTC
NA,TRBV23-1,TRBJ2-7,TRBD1,CASSQKPGTGKTYEQYF,TGCGCCAGCAGTCAAAAACCCGGGACAGGGAAAACCTACGAGCAGTACTTC
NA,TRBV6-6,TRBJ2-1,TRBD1,CASTTGTGYNEQFF,TGTGCCAGCACTACCGGGACAGGGTACAATGAGCAGTTCTTC
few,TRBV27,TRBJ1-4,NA,CASSPPPSGRKNEKLFF,TGTGCCAGCAGTCCTCCTCCCTCGGGACGGAAAAATGAAAAACTGTTTTTT